This T cell receptor (beta chain) emerged from a study of blood T cell repertoires in COVID-19. Overall study context: The study drew acute and convalescent COVID-19 samples from the United States, Italy and Spain. Nucleic acid was either cDNA or gDNA, and it came from T cells, B-cell-depleted T cells, or PBMCs.

The table lists this clone with a count of one. V shed 1 base and J shed 8 bases, with 14 bases lying between them. Germline lookup yields CDR1 SEHNR and CDR2 FQNEAQ (reference sequence). This CDR3 has 15 residues. Per the authors' pipeline: Estimation of nucleated cell counts was performed using reference gene primer amplification. TCRdb's table, derived via immunoSEQ multiplex PCR, lists solely in-frame clones and lacks some. V, J and clone size are taken as reported in that table, and D and trimming were inferred from the DNA itself. The sample has more than 70,000 clones; 80% to 90% are singletons.

The TCR sequence derives from a woman over 75 with active or convalescent COVID-19. The V and J genes are TRBV7-9 and TRBJ1-4, with D possibly TRBD1 on 6 matching bases. Sequencing used peripheral blood. The CDR3 spells CASSLDTGSAEKLFF. CDR3 in DNA: TGTGCCAGCAGCTTAGATACAGGGTCGGCCGAAAAACTGTTTTTT.